Below are 27 T cell receptor beta chains sequenced from a single sample in a study of blood T cells in healthy people across ages. Then a second PCR, running roughly 6 to 12 cycles, was carried out with a sample-barcoded 5' primer and a J-beta primer mix. TCRdb used MiXCR to reprocess the 5' RACE reads, holding one entry per CDR3 protein. The sample consists of more than 800,000 distinct CDR3 sequences, more than 25% of them appearing once. The sample taken for sequencing was blood. These TCRs come from a woman older than 75 in good health.

The chain combines TRBV12-3 or TRBV12-4 with TRBJ2-3; the D is unclear. Trimming took 3 bases from V and 4 from J, leaving 14 bases between them. The CDR3 length is 15 residues. CDR3 sequence (DNA): TGTGCCAGCAGTTTGGCGCTAGTGGCAGCAGATACGCAGTATTTT. This encodes CASSLALVAADTQYF.

In the case of this clonotype: A much larger clone lies a single base off, so this may be a read error. The chain is built from TRBV9 and TRBJ2-3; 11 positions match TRBD2. Germline CDR1 is SGDLS and CDR2 is YYNGEE. There are 15 residues in the CDR3. CDR3 amino acids: CVSSVLAGESDTQYF. Written as DNA, the CDR3 is TGTGTCAGCAGCGTACTAGCGGGGGAGTCAGATACGCAGTATTTT. The full variable domain, its missing parts supplied by reference TRBV9 and TRBJ2-3, is DSGVTQTPKHLITATGQRVTLRCSPRSGDLSVYWYQQSLDQGLQFLIQYYNGEERAKGNILERFSAQQFPDLHSELNLSSLELGDSALYFCVSSVLAGESDTQYFGPGTRLTVL.

This clonotype was recorded many times. A much larger clone is a single base away; this may be a read error. The chain employs TRBV12-3 or TRBV12-4 and TRBJ2-7, with D perhaps assigned TRBD1 or TRBD2 (5 bases each). Trimming took 2 bases from V and 9 from J, leaving 17 bases between them. CDR3 length equals 14 residues. In DNA, the CDR3 is TGTGCCAGCAGTTTACAAGGCCGGGACCCCGGGCAGTACTTC. This gives the protein CASSLQGRDPGQYF.

The chain joins TRBV10-2 to TRBJ2-7; TRBD1 might be the D (6 bases). CDR3 size: 14 residues. Looked up from germline, CDR1 is WSHSY and CDR2 is SAAADI. V dropped 6 bases and J dropped 5 bases, with 17 bases sitting between them. Written as DNA, the CDR3 is TGCGCCAGCAGAGATTACAGGGCTTTCCACGAGCAGTACTTC. The encoded protein is CASRDYRAFHEQYF.

The chain combines TRBV6-6 with TRBJ2-5, with 11 nucleotides matching TRBD1. Germline V lookup: CDR1 MNHNY, CDR2 SVGAGI (reference sequence). This CDR3 is built from 14 residues. J was trimmed by 11 bases and V by 4 bases; bases with no gene match: 9. The CDR3 DNA reads TGTGCCAGCAGTTTACAGGACAGGGGGCAGGTGCAGTACTTC. Translated, it gives CASSLQDRGQVQYF.

The gene calls are TRBV3-1 and TRBJ1-1, with TRBD1 as a possible D gene (6 bases). Germline-derived CDR1 and CDR2 are LGHDT and YNNKEL (reference sequence). V was clipped by 1 base and J by 4 bases, with 10 bases between them. The CDR3 runs to 14 residues. CDR3 nucleotides: TGTGCCAGCAGCCAAGCAACAGGGATCACTGAAGCTTTCTTT. Encoded protein: CASSQATGITEAFF.

This clonotype showed up many times. It may be a read error: a sequence one base away is much more abundant. The chain recombines TRBV5-1 with TRBJ2-5; 7 nucleotides align to TRBD1. Germline V gives CDR1 SGHRS, CDR2 YFSETQ. Trimming removed 4 bases from V and 5 bases from J; junction bases left unmatched: 8. The CDR3 totals 14 residues. The CDR3 reads CASSMRQGRETQYF. For the CDR3, the DNA is TGCGCCAGCAGCATGAGACAGGGACGCGAGACCCAGTACTTC. The whole variable domain, remainder taken from reference TRBV5-1 and TRBJ2-5, is KAGVTQTPRYLIKTRGQQVTLSCSPISGHRSVSWYQQTPGQGLQFLFEYFSETQRNKGNFPGRFSGRQFSNSRSEMNVSTLELGDSALYLCASSMRQGRETQYFGPGTRLLVL.

The chain carries TRBV2 and TRBJ2-5; 9 bases align to TRBD1. Trimming removed 6 bases from V and 2 bases from J; junction bases left unmatched: 7. Germline lookup yields CDR1 SNHLY and CDR2 FYNNEI. This CDR3 has 15 amino acids. The CDR3 bases are TGTGCCAGCAGGACGGGACAGGGAACACAAGAGACCCAGTACTTC. Translation: CASRTGQGTQETQYF.

Turning to this clonotype: This may be a read error: a much more frequent sequence differs by one nucleotide. The chain uses TRBV4-3 and TRBJ2-7; 9 bases fit TRBD1. The DNA matches TRBJ2-5 better at its end, which makes the J call doubtful. Germline assignment: CDR1 LGHNA and CDR2 YSLEER. The CDR3 runs to 15 residues. CDR3 protein: CAGSQGTGSWETQYF. Here the CDR3 DNA reads TGCGCCGGCAGCCAAGGGACAGGGAGTTGGGAGACCCAGTACTTC.

The sample holds one count of this clonotype. At one end the junction does not follow the germline gene, possibly because of a read error. This chain connects TRBV11-3 to TRBJ2-2, with no clear D. The CDR3 has 13 amino acids. The germline CDR1 and CDR2 sequences are SGHNT and YENEEA. CDR3 coding DNA: TGTACCAGCAGCTCAGGACCTACCGGGGAGCTGTTTTTT. Protein product: CTSSSGPTGELFF.

This chain uses TRBV7-8 with TRBJ2-4; D not resolved. CDR3 length equals 15 residues. With 5 bases removed from V and 6 bases from J, the gap between germline ends came to 17 bases. Germline V lookup: CDR1 SGHVS, CDR2 FQNEAQ. CDR3 bases: TGTGCCAGCAGCGCGCCCTTGACTGGGCGAAACATTCAGTACTTC. As protein: CASSAPLTGRNIQYF.

The chain combines TRBV20-1 with TRBJ2-7; either TRBD1 or TRBD2 may supply D (5 bases each). V lost 7 bases and J lost 6, with 19 bases in between. This CDR3 contains 13 residues. Germline V lookup: CDR1 DFQATT, CDR2 SNEGSKA (reference sequence). This CDR3 is CSGARDGTVEQYF. As DNA, the CDR3 is TGCAGTGGAGCCCGGGACGGTACTGTCGAGCAGTACTTC.

Remarks on this clonotype: Germline is not matched at one junction end, which may reflect a read error. This chain links TRBV15 with TRBJ2-5; perhaps D is TRBD1 or TRBD2 (5 bases each). The CDR3 length is 12 residues. Germline CDR1 LNHNV, CDR2 YYDKDF (reference sequence). DNA of the CDR3: TGTGCCACCAGCAGGGCCAGGGAGACCCAGTACTTT. Translating gives CATSRARETQYF.

In this sample, this clonotype turned up many times. V is TRBV7-9 and J is TRBJ2-5; perhaps TRBD1 as D (6 bases). The CDR3 has 15 amino acids. Trimming removed 5 bases from V and 7 bases from J, with 20 bases in between. Germline V gene lookup returns CDR1 SEHNR and CDR2 FQNEAQ (reference sequence). The chain's CDR3 is CASSPQGNSLGTQYF. The CDR3 region has the DNA TGTGCCAGCAGCCCTCAGGGGAACAGTTTAGGGACCCAGTACTTC. The variable domain in full, completed from reference TRBV7-9 and TRBJ2-5, reads DTGVSQNPRHKITKRGQNVTFRCDPISEHNRLYWYRQTLGQGPEFLTYFQNEAQLEKSRLLSDRFSAERPKGSFSTLEIQRTEQGDSAMYLCASSPQGNSLGTQYFGPGTRLLVL.

The genes are TRBV11-3 and TRBJ2-7; D is perhaps TRBD2 (5 bases). In germline, CDR1 is SGHNT, CDR2 YENEEA. Between the trimmed V and J ends, which lost 5 bases and 7 bases, there was a span of 18 bases. The CDR3 totals 14 residues. CDR3 in DNA: TGTGCCAGCAGCGCAGGACTGGGCATCGGGGAGCAGTACTTC. This encodes CASSAGLGIGEQYF. The full variable domain, rest sourced from reference TRBV11-3 and TRBJ2-7, is EAGVVQSPRYKIIEKKQPVAFWCNPISGHNTLYWYLQNLGQGPELLIRYENEEAVDDSQLPKDRFSAERLKGVDSTLKIQPAELGDSAVYLCASSAGLGIGEQYFGPGTRLTVT.

Many counts were recorded for this clonotype. The chain links TRBV6-2 or TRBV6-3 to TRBJ2-1; 15 bases fit TRBD2. CDR1 and CDR2 (germline): MNHEY, SVGEGT. This CDR3 is 19 amino acids long. The junction had 10 bases not matched to a gene; V was cut back by 2 bases and J by 5 bases. CDR3: CASSYVASGLAGGNNEQFF. The DNA for the CDR3 is TGTGCCAGCAGTTACGTAGCCTCCGGACTAGCGGGGGGGAACAATGAGCAGTTCTTC.

This clonotype has more than one count but fewer than ten. This rearrangement joins TRBV20-1 to TRBJ1-4; unclear D gene. The CDR3 has 12 amino acids. Germline V gives CDR1 DFQATT, CDR2 SNEGSKA (reference sequence). The CDR3 loop is CSTIGLQEKLFF. The CDR3 coding sequence is TGCAGCACGATCGGGCTGCAAGAAAAACTGTTTTTT.

This clonotype turned up a few times. The chain combines TRBV20-1 with TRBJ2-3; possibly TRBD2 for D (5 bases). V lost 5 bases to trimming and J lost 1 base, with 19 bases between them. Germline V gene lookup returns CDR1 DFQATT and CDR2 SNEGSKA (reference sequence). CDR3 length: 16 amino acids. In DNA, the CDR3 is TGCAGTGCTCCAAAGATCGGAGGTGGTGGCACAGATACGCAGTATTTT. It translates to CSAPKIGGGGTDTQYF.

CDR3 sequence reads: CASSLSLAGAGELFF. The CDR3 DNA reads as TGCGCCAGCAGCTTGAGCCTAGCGGGGGCCGGGGAGCTGTTTTTT. The gene calls are TRBV5-1 and TRBJ2-2; TRBD2 matches at 10 bases. The CDR3 consists of 15 residues. The junction had 3 bases not matched to a gene; V was cut back by 1 base and J by 6 bases. CDR1 is SGHRS, CDR2 YFSETQ, per germline.

This clonotype was found many times. V and J are TRBV6-5 and TRBJ2-7; TRBD1 is a possible D gene (5 bases). In germline, CDR1 is MNHEY, CDR2 SVGAGI. Trimming shortened V by 2 bases and J by 5 bases, and 13 bases separated the two germline ends. The CDR3 loop spans 14 amino acids. The CDR3 DNA sequence: TGTGCCAGCAGTTACCTTAGGGGCAACGACGAGCAGTACTTC. Protein sequence: CASSYLRGNDEQYF.

This chain joins TRBV30 and TRBJ2-5; D gene uncertain. The CDR3 length is 12 residues. The germline V gene has CDR1 GTSNPN and CDR2 SVGIG (reference sequence). Trimming shortened V by 1 base and J by 5 bases, and 8 bases separated the two germline ends. The CDR3 nucleotides read TGTGCCTGGAGTGCGGGTAGGGAGACCCAGTACTTC. It yields the protein CAWSAGRETQYF.

Turning to this clonotype: A much larger clone lies one base from this, so it may be a read error. CDR3 region: CASSLGQRASETQYF. The CDR3 coding sequence is TGCGCCAGCAGCTTGGGACAGAGGGCATCAGAGACCCAGTACTTC. This sequence joins TRBV5-1 and TRBJ2-5, with D perhaps TRBD1 or TRBD2 (5 bases each). The germline CDR1 and CDR2 sequences are SGHRS and YFSETQ. V was cut by 0 bases and J by 4 bases, with 13 bases left in between. The CDR3 has 15 residues. Filled out from reference TRBV5-1 and TRBJ2-5, the complete variable domain reads KAGVTQTPRYLIKTRGQQVTLSCSPISGHRSVSWYQQTPGQGLQFLFEYFSETQRNKGNFPGRFSGRQFSNSRSEMNVSTLELGDSALYLCASSLGQRASETQYFGPGTRLLVL.

The V call is TRBV6-5, the J call TRBJ2-2, with D hard to call. The ends were cut back, 5 bases at V and 1 base at J, with 8 bases in the middle. From germline, CDR1 is MNHEY and CDR2 SVGAGI. This CDR3 is built from 14 residues. In nucleotides, the CDR3 is TGTGCCAGCAGTCGAAAGGGGAACACCGGGGAGCTGTTTTTT. Protein product: CASSRKGNTGELFF.

A word on this clonotype: A much more abundant neighbour one base away suggests this may be a read error. The CDR3 protein is CASTYGGGADAQYF. The CDR3 DNA reads TGTGCCAGCACATATGGAGGGGGAGCAGATGCGCAGTATTTT. This chain uses TRBV12-3 or TRBV12-4 with TRBJ2-3, with D perhaps matching TRBD1 or TRBD2 (6 bases each). The CDR3 extends over 14 amino acids.

This clonotype was observed at least ten times. The chain recombines TRBV5-5 with TRBJ2-3, with no clear D. The germline CDR1 and CDR2 sequences are SGHKS and YYEKEE (reference sequence). The CDR3 sequence is 14 residues long. Between the trimmed V and J ends, which lost 0 bases and 4 bases, there was a span of 9 bases. The CDR3 DNA is TGTGCCAGCAGCTTGGCACCACAGCCAGATACGCAGTATTTT. Encoded protein: CASSLAPQPDTQYF.

This clonotype was seen ten or more times. J is TRBJ2-7 and V is TRBV29-1; 10 nucleotides line up with TRBD1. The CDR3 has 13 residues. Germline trimming cut 5 bases from V and 3 bases from J; bases unmatched to any gene: 4. Per the germline V gene, CDR1 is SQVTM and CDR2 is ANQGSEA. The CDR3 coding sequence is TGCAGCGTTTACCGGGACAGGGGCTACGAGCAGTACTTC. It specifies CSVYRDRGYEQYF.

This clonotype was found a few times. This sequence joins TRBV11-2 and TRBJ1-2; 8 nucleotides line up with TRBD1. CDR1 and CDR2 (germline): SGHAT, FQNNGV. CDR3 length: 15 amino acids. The junction had 4 bases not matched to a gene; V was cut back by 4 bases and J by 0 bases. Written as DNA, the CDR3 is TGTGCCAGCAGCTCGGACAGGGCCACTAACTATGGCTACACCTTC. It codes for CASSSDRATNYGYTF.